This entry lists 27 T cell receptor beta chains sequenced from one sample in a study of shared clonotypes between healthy human individuals. Measured with immunoSEQ multiplex PCR; TCRdb has only the in-frame clones, and not every one. The table lists over 700,000 clones, about two thirds of them singletons. Sequencing was done on a sample of memory CD4+ T cells sorted from blood. Regarding subset: CD45RA-negative fraction. Receptor source: a woman younger than 45 in good health.

This clone was detected a few times. This chain uses TRBV6-1 with TRBJ1-5; D possibly corresponds to TRBD1 (5 bases). Trimming pared 7 bases from V and 2 bases from J, leaving 9 bases between. This CDR3 has 13 amino acids. Per germline, CDR1 MNHNS and CDR2 SASEGT. The CDR3 reads CASIDSGNQPQHF. The CDR3 coding sequence is TGTGCCAGCATCGACAGTGGCAATCAGCCCCAGCATTTT.

The chain combines TRBV6-5 with TRBJ2-3, with a weak D call TRBD2 (7 bases). This CDR3 has 14 residues. Germline CDR1 reads MNHEY; CDR2 reads SVGAGI. Between the trimmed V and J ends, which lost 10 bases and 9 bases, there was a span of 23 bases. In DNA, the CDR3 is TGTGCCACGACCCGGGGGCGTGAGCGGGACACGCAGTATTTT. Amino acids: CATTRGRERDTQYF.

This chain links TRBV10-1 with TRBJ1-4; D gene unclear. V lost 3 bases to trimming and J lost 6 bases, with 11 bases between them. From germline, CDR1 is WNHNN and CDR2 SYGVQD (reference sequence). The CDR3 runs 14 residues. The CDR3 loop is CASSDRQEDEKLFF. As DNA, the CDR3 is TGCGCCAGCAGTGATCGGCAGGAGGATGAAAAACTGTTTTTT.

The chain carries TRBV7-9 and TRBJ2-3, with D unresolved. CDR3 length: 14 amino acids. V shed 3 bases and J shed 1 base, with 8 bases lying between them. The germline V gene has CDR1 SEHNR and CDR2 FQNEAQ (reference sequence). CDR3 amino acids: CASSFVGGTDTQYF. DNA for the CDR3: TGTGCCAGCAGCTTTGTTGGAGGCACAGATACGCAGTATTTT.

The chain recombines TRBV28 with TRBJ2-3; 7 bases are a match to TRBD1. The ends lost 10 bases at V and 2 bases at J; junction bases unmatched: 6. Germline assignment: CDR1 MDHEN and CDR2 SYDVKM. The CDR3 covers 13 residues. In DNA form, the CDR3 reads TGTGCCATCTGGGACAGCAACACAGATACGCAGTATTTT. It encodes CAIWDSNTDTQYF.

CDR3 bases: TGTGCCAGCAGCTTTGGGGTATACGGCTCTGAAGCTTTCTTT. Its protein product is CASSFGVYGSEAFF. This chain uses TRBV5-5 with TRBJ1-1; no definite D call. The V gene's germline CDR1 is SGHKS and CDR2 YYEKEE (reference sequence). The CDR3 is made up of 14 amino acids. Trimming removed 2 bases from V and 6 bases from J, with 14 bases in between.

The chain joins TRBV14 to TRBJ2-1; the D gene is possibly TRBD2 (5 bases). Germline CDR1 reads SGHDN; CDR2 reads FVKESK. The CDR3 is 13 residues long. The V gene lost 5 bases and the J gene lost 8 bases, with 13 bases spanning the gap. CDR3 coding DNA: TGTGCCAGCAGCTTGACCCGCGGGTATGAGCAGTTCTTC. This translates into CASSLTRGYEQFF.

This rearrangement joins TRBV19 to TRBJ1-5; 7 bases are a match to TRBD1. There are 15 residues in the CDR3. Germline lookup yields CDR1 LNHDA and CDR2 SQIVND (reference sequence). Trimming removed 1 base from V and 6 bases from J; junction bases left unmatched: 6. CDR3 in DNA: TGTGCCAGTAGTATAGGCTACAGGGGTGGTCAGCCCCAGCATTTT. Residues: CASSIGYRGGQPQHF.

The chain combines TRBV11-2 with TRBJ2-5; TRBD2 agrees at 11 bases. Unmatched junction bases numbered 7, after V lost 6 bases and J lost 1 base. The CDR3 runs to 16 residues. Germline values: CDR1 SGHAT, CDR2 FQNNGV. Written as DNA, the CDR3 is TGTGCCAGCAGTAGGACTAGCGGGCCAATCCAAGAGACCCAGTACTTC. Translated: CASSRTSGPIQETQYF.

The chain has TRBV7-9 and TRBJ2-3; weak D call: TRBD1 (5 bases). The CDR3 has 15 residues. Looked up from germline, CDR1 is SEHNR and CDR2 is FQNEAQ (reference sequence). Trimming cost V 1 base and J 0 bases, with 8 bases left between them. CDR3 residues: CASSLEGSSTDTQYF. The CDR3 DNA reads TGTGCCAGCAGCTTAGAGGGGTCTAGCACAGATACGCAGTATTTT.

In this sample, this clone turned up once. The genes are TRBV19 and TRBJ2-5; possibly TRBD2 for D (7 bases). V lost 5 bases and J lost 5, with 18 bases in between. CDR3 length: 15 amino acids. Looked up from germline, CDR1 is LNHDA and CDR2 is SQIVND (reference sequence). The CDR3 DNA follows: TGTGCCAGTAGTGGGAGGGGGTTAGGTGGGGAGACCCAGTACTTC. Translated, it gives CASSGRGLGGETQYF.

The rearrangement uses TRBV27 and TRBJ2-2; possible D gene TRBD1, 5 bases. V lost 4 bases, J lost 1 base, and 16 bases lay in between. Per germline, CDR1 MNHEY and CDR2 SMNVEV (reference sequence). The CDR3 sequence is 17 residues long. The CDR3 is CASSSPARGLNTGELFF. CDR3 DNA sequence: TGTGCCAGCAGTTCTCCCGCAAGGGGTCTGAACACCGGGGAGCTGTTTTTT.

This clone was counted only a few times. The chain joins TRBV12-5 to TRBJ2-2; 11 bases map to TRBD2. Germline V gives CDR1 LGHNT, CDR2 FRNRAP. V lost 5 bases and J lost 4; bases outside the gene matches: 3. The CDR3 totals 15 residues. CDR3 DNA sequence: TGTGCTAGTGGTGAGGGGACTAGCGGCACCGGGGAGCTGTTTTTT. This codes for CASGEGTSGTGELFF.

V and J are TRBV29-1 and TRBJ2-3, with 11 bases aligning to TRBD2. The CDR3 is 15 amino acids. V gave up 7 bases and J gave up 4 bases; unmatched junction bases: 10. Germline assignment: CDR1 SQVTM and CDR2 ANQGSEA. The CDR3 is CSAGTSGSYADTQYF. CDR3 in DNA: TGCAGCGCCGGAACTAGCGGGAGTTATGCAGATACGCAGTATTTT.

The J gene is TRBJ2-6, the V gene TRBV5-1; 8 nucleotides line up with TRBD1. V was clipped by 2 bases and J by 3 bases; unmatched bases: 4. The germline CDR1 and CDR2 sequences are SGHRS and YFSETQ. This CDR3 has 16 amino acids. The CDR3, as DNA: TGCGCCAGCAGCTTAGGACAGGGAATTGGGGCCAACGTCCTGACTTTC. Translation: CASSLGQGIGANVLTF. Full variable domain (rest looked up from reference TRBV5-1 and TRBJ2-6): KAGVTQTPRYLIKTRGQQVTLSCSPISGHRSVSWYQQTPGQGLQFLFEYFSETQRNKGNFPGRFSGRQFSNSRSEMNVSTLELGDSALYLCASSLGQGIGANVLTFGAGSRLTVL.

The chain employs TRBV28 and TRBJ1-1; the match to TRBD1 covers 9 bases. The CDR3 covers 12 residues. J was trimmed by 10 bases and V by 6 bases; bases with no gene match: 6. Per germline, CDR1 MDHEN and CDR2 SYDVKM. The CDR3 region is CASSLGQGLAFF. In DNA, the CDR3 is TGTGCCAGCAGCCTAGGACAGGGGTTAGCTTTCTTT.

This clone has only one observation. The V gene is TRBV11-3, the J gene TRBJ2-1; 8 positions match TRBD1. Trimming cost V 5 bases and J 11 bases; bases outside gene matches: 14. The germline V gene has CDR1 SGHNT and CDR2 YENEEA. The CDR3 contains 15 residues. The DNA of the CDR3 is TGTGCCAGCAGCCTTGATTCCGGGACAGGTCTTAAGCAGTTCTTC. Amino acid sequence: CASSLDSGTGLKQFF. The full variable domain, completed using reference TRBV11-3 and TRBJ2-1, is EAGVVQSPRYKIIEKKQPVAFWCNPISGHNTLYWYLQNLGQGPELLIRYENEEAVDDSQLPKDRFSAERLKGVDSTLKIQPAELGDSAVYLCASSLDSGTGLKQFFGPGTRLTVL.

This clone showed up many times. The gene calls are TRBV6-1 and TRBJ2-1; the match to TRBD2 covers 12 bases. CDR1 MNHNS and CDR2 SASEGT come from the germline V gene. V dropped 5 bases and J dropped 9; count of bases not matched to a gene: 8. The CDR3 length is 15 residues. DNA for the CDR3: TGTGCCAGCAGTCTTCGACTAGCGGGAGCACCTGAGCAGTTCTTC. It is translated as CASSLRLAGAPEQFF.

The chain joins TRBV28 to TRBJ2-7, with D possibly being TRBD1 or TRBD2 (5 bases each). V lost 3 bases to trimming and J lost 7 bases, with 16 bases between them. The CDR3 is made up of 14 amino acids. CDR1 MDHEN and CDR2 SYDVKM come from the germline V gene. CDR3 in DNA: TGTGCCAGCAGTTTCCCACAGGACGGGAAGGAGCAGTACTTC. Amino acids: CASSFPQDGKEQYF.

The rearrangement uses TRBV5-1 and TRBJ2-2; D not resolved. Germline V CDR1 and CDR2: SGHRS, YFSETQ. CDR3 size: 17 residues. V was trimmed by 1 base and J by 0 bases, leaving 13 bases between them. The CDR3 coding sequence is TGCGCCAGCAGCTTGAGACGCTACGGAACGAACACCGGGGAGCTGTTTTTT. It codes for CASSLRRYGTNTGELFF.

This clone was seen a few times. Other DNA sequences of this sample code for an identical CDR3. The V and J genes are TRBV18 and TRBJ2-7; weak D call: TRBD2 (5 bases). CDR1 KGHSH and CDR2 LQKENI come from the germline V gene. The CDR3 runs to 12 residues. Trimming removed 3 bases at V and 5 bases at J, with 8 bases between. CDR3 nucleotides: TGTGCCAGCTCACCCTCGAGGGACGAGCAGTACTTC. Protein product: CASSPSRDEQYF.

This clone was picked up many times. Other DNA variants within this sample encode the same CDR3. The genes are TRBV28 and TRBJ2-7; D is undetermined. V was cut by 6 bases and J by 2 bases, with 8 bases left in between. Germline V gives CDR1 MDHEN, CDR2 SYDVKM. CDR3 length equals 12 residues. CDR3 nucleotide sequence: TGTGCCAGCAGCACCGGGCCCTACGAGCAGTACTTC. This translates into CASSTGPYEQYF.

This clone was observed a handful of times. The V and J genes are TRBV12-5 and TRBJ1-1; possibly TRBD1 for D (5 bases). This CDR3 has 15 residues. Germline lookup yields CDR1 LGHNT and CDR2 FRNRAP. Trimming removed 1 base at V and 0 bases at J, with 9 bases between. The CDR3 coding sequence is TGTGCTAGTGGTTTGGGGGACCGATTGAACACTGAAGCTTTCTTT. Translating it yields CASGLGDRLNTEAFF. Together with reference TRBV12-5 and TRBJ1-1, the CDR3 gives the full variable domain: DARVTQTPRHKVTEMGQEVTMRCQPILGHNTVFWYRQTMMQGLELLAYFRNRAPLDDSGMPKDRFSAEMPDATLATLKIQPSEPRDSAVYFCASGLGDRLNTEAFFGQGTRLTVV.

V and J are TRBV5-1 and TRBJ1-1; D uncertain. Looked up from germline, CDR1 is SGHRS and CDR2 is YFSETQ. The CDR3 runs 15 residues. The V end lost 1 base, the J end lost 3 bases, and 13 bases lay between the germline ends. The DNA for the CDR3 is TGCGCCAGCAGCTTGATCGAAGGGCGCTACACTGAAGCTTTCTTT. Translated, it gives CASSLIEGRYTEAFF.

V is TRBV25-1 and J is TRBJ1-3; TRBD1 is a possible D gene (5 bases). Deletions cut 1 base from V and 13 bases from J, with 20 bases between. The germline V gene has CDR1 MGHDK and CDR2 SYGVNS. The length of the CDR3 is 15 residues. The CDR3: CASSELEDTEQGIYF. CDR3 coding DNA: TGTGCCAGCAGTGAATTGGAGGACACTGAACAAGGGATATATTTT.

V is TRBV7-9 and J is TRBJ1-4; 9 bases are shared with TRBD1. There are 16 residues in the CDR3. CDR1 is SEHNR, CDR2 FQNEAQ, per germline (reference sequence). V lost 2 bases and J lost 8; bases outside the gene matches: 9. The CDR3 sequence is CASSLRTGGFSEKLFF. CDR3 nucleotides: TGTGCCAGCAGCTTAAGAACAGGGGGCTTTAGCGAAAAACTGTTTTTT.

The chain recombines TRBV9 with TRBJ2-7; 15 positions agree with TRBD2. The CDR3 has 14 amino acids. Germline values: CDR1 SGDLS, CDR2 YYNGEE. Trimming at V came to 2 bases and at J to 6 bases, leaving 0 bases not matched to a gene. In DNA, the CDR3 is TGTGCCAGCAGCGTGGGACTAGCGGGAGGCGAGCAGTACTTC. Its protein product is CASSVGLAGGEQYF.